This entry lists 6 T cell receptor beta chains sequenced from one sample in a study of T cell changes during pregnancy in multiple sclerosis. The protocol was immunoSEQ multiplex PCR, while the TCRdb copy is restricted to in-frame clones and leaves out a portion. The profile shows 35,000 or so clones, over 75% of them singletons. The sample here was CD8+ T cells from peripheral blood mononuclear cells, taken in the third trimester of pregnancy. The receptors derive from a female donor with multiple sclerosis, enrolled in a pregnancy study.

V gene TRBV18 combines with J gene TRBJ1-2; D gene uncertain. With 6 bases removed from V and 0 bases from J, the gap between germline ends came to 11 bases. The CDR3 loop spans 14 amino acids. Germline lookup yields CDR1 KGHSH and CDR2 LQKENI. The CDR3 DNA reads TGTGCCAGCTCTAATGAACAGCCTAACTATGGCTACACCTTC. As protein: CASSNEQPNYGYTF.

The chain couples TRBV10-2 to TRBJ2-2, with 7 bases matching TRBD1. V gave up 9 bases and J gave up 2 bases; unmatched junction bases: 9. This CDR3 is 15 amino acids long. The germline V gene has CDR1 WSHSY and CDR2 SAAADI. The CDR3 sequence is CASTAQGVNTGELFF. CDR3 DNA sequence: TGCGCCAGTACTGCGCAGGGGGTCAACACCGGGGAGCTGTTTTTT.

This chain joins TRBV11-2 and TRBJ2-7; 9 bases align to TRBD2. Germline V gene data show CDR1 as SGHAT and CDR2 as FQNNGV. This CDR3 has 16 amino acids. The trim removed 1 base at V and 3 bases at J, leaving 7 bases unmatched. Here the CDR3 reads CASSLVWASGDYEQYF. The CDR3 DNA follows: TGTGCCAGCAGCTTAGTATGGGCTAGCGGGGACTACGAGCAGTACTTC.

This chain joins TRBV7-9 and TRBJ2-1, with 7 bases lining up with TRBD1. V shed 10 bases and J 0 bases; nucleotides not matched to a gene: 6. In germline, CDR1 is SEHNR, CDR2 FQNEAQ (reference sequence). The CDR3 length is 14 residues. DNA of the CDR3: TGTGCCATTAAGGGGGCAGGCTCCTACAATGAGCAGTTCTTC. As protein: CAIKGAGSYNEQFF.

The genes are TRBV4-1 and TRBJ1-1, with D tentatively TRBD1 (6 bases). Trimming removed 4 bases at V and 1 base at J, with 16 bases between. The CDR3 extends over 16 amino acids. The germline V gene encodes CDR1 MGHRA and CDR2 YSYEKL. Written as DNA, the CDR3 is TGCGCCAGCAGCCCGACAGGCTTTCCCGGGAACACTGAAGCTTTCTTT. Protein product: CASSPTGFPGNTEAFF.

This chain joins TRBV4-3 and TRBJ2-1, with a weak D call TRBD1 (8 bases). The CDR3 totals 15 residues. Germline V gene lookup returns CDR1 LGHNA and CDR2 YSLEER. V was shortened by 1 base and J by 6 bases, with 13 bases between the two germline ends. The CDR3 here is CASSQGTGRGNEQFF. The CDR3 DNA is TGCGCCAGCAGCCAAGGGACAGGGAGGGGCAATGAGCAGTTCTTC.